One and the same sample provided the 14 T cell receptor beta chains below, sequenced in a study of shared clonotypes between healthy human individuals. The method was immunoSEQ multiplex PCR; TCRdb's version includes in-frame clones alone and lacks a portion of them. The sample lists roughly 650,000 clones, about 96% occurring once. Specimen: naive CD4+ T cells sorted from blood. The subset: CD45RA+ positively selected. These receptors were obtained from a woman in her twenties or thirties in good health.

This clone was seen a single time. This sequence joins TRBV4-2 and TRBJ2-2; TRBD2 agrees at 13 bases. The CDR3 has 17 amino acids. Germline V gene lookup returns CDR1 LGHNA and CDR2 YNFKEQ. V shed 5 bases, J shed 0 bases, and the junction held 3 bases outside the gene matches. CDR3 region: CASSVTSGRPNTGELFF. The DNA of the CDR3 is TGTGCCAGCAGCGTGACTAGCGGGAGGCCGAACACCGGGGAGCTGTTTTTT.

CDR3 in DNA: TGCGCCAGCAGCCAAGAAGGCCGGCGGGAGCAGTTCTTC. Translated: CASSQEGRREQFF. The chain employs TRBV4-1 and TRBJ2-1; D is uncertain. Germline-derived CDR1 and CDR2 are MGHRA and YSYEKL. The CDR3 has 13 amino acids. V gave up 0 bases and J gave up 10 bases, with 10 bases separating them.

The rearrangement joins TRBV5-1 to TRBJ1-2; 7 bases align to TRBD1. J gave up 2 bases and V 5 bases, and 9 bases lay outside the gene matches. The CDR3 runs to 15 residues. CDR1 SGHRS and CDR2 YFSETQ come from the germline V gene. Here the CDR3 reads CASRQRTGPNYGYTF. The CDR3 coding sequence is TGCGCCAGCAGACAAAGGACAGGCCCAAACTATGGCTACACCTTC. Combining the CDR3 with reference TRBV5-1 and TRBJ1-2 gives the whole variable domain KAGVTQTPRYLIKTRGQQVTLSCSPISGHRSVSWYQQTPGQGLQFLFEYFSETQRNKGNFPGRFSGRQFSNSRSEMNVSTLELGDSALYLCASRQRTGPNYGYTFGSGTRLTVV.

The J gene is TRBJ2-3, the V gene TRBV5-1; 8 bases are a match to TRBD2. Germline values: CDR1 SGHRS, CDR2 YFSETQ. Unmatched junction bases numbered 11, after V lost 0 bases and J lost 5 bases. The CDR3 is 17 amino acids. CDR3 protein: CASSLVRREGFKDTQYF. CDR3 in DNA: TGCGCCAGCAGCTTGGTCCGTCGGGAGGGCTTCAAAGATACGCAGTATTTT.

V gene TRBV30 combines with J gene TRBJ1-5; TRBD1 aligns across 8 bases. V shed 3 bases and J 1 base; nucleotides not matched to a gene: 5. Germline V lookup: CDR1 GTSNPN, CDR2 SVGIG (reference sequence). The CDR3 is 15 residues long. For the CDR3, the DNA is TGTGCCTGGAGGCGTCCAGGGGGCAGCAATCAGCCCCAGCATTTT. Translated: CAWRRPGGSNQPQHF. The variable domain in full, completed from reference TRBV30 and TRBJ1-5, reads SQTIHQWPATLVQPVGSPLSLECTVEGTSNPNLYWYRQAAGRGLQLLFYSVGIGQISSEVPQNLSASRPQDRQFILSSKKLLLSDSGFYLCAWRRPGGSNQPQHFGDGTRLSIL.

The genes are TRBV18 and TRBJ2-1, with D perhaps TRBD1 (5 bases). CDR3 size: 14 residues. The V end was cut by 3 bases, the J end by 8 bases, with 14 bases between. Germline CDR1 and CDR2: KGHSH and LQKENI. In nucleotides, the CDR3 is TGTGCCAGCTCACCTGATGACAGAGGCCATGAGCAGTTCTTC. Amino acid sequence: CASSPDDRGHEQFF.

The chain combines TRBV6-1 with TRBJ2-1, with 8 bases aligning to TRBD2. The CDR3 spans 13 residues. The germline CDR1 and CDR2 sequences are MNHNS and SASEGT. Germline trimming cut 7 bases from V and 7 bases from J; bases unmatched to any gene: 6. For the CDR3, the DNA is TGTGCCAGCATGAACGGGAGGGCGAATGAGCAGTTCTTC. Its protein is CASMNGRANEQFF.

The rearrangement uses TRBV28 and TRBJ1-5, with D unclear. Germline V CDR1 and CDR2: MDHEN, SYDVKM. The V end lost 3 bases, the J end lost 4 bases, and 13 bases lay between the germline ends. This CDR3 has 15 residues. The CDR3 DNA sequence: TGTGCCAGCAGTTTGACAACCCGCGATAATCAGCCCCAGCATTTT. Residues: CASSLTTRDNQPQHF. Variable domain in full (rest from reference TRBV28 and TRBJ1-5): DVKVTQSSRYLVKRTGEKVFLECVQDMDHENMFWYRQDPGLGLRLIYFSYDVKMKEKGDIPEGYSVSREKKERFSLILESASTNQTSMYLCASSLTTRDNQPQHFGDGTRLSIL.

The chain recombines TRBV7-3 with TRBJ2-5; D remains unclear. Between the trimmed V and J ends, which lost 5 bases and 0 bases, there was a span of 10 bases. The CDR3 loop spans 14 amino acids. CDR1 and CDR2 (germline): SGHTA, FQGTGA. The CDR3 coding sequence is TGTGCCAGCAGCAATGGCGGCTACCAAGAGACCCAGTACTTC. This codes for CASSNGGYQETQYF.

The J gene is TRBJ2-1, the V gene TRBV2; 7 nucleotides match TRBD1. V was pared by 4 bases and J by 0 bases, with 24 bases of the junction left unmatched. CDR1 and CDR2 from the germline V gene are SNHLY and FYNNEI. CDR3 length: 22 residues. The CDR3 is CASSGTGPSTTHEKPSYNEQFF. In nucleotides, the CDR3 is TGTGCCAGCAGTGGGACAGGTCCGAGCACTACTCATGAAAAACCCTCCTACAATGAGCAGTTCTTC.

V gene TRBV15 combines with J gene TRBJ2-1, with D possibly being TRBD1 (5 bases). The CDR3 is 14 residues long. Trimming pared 5 bases from V and 9 bases from J, leaving 17 bases between. In germline, CDR1 is LNHNV, CDR2 YYDKDF (reference sequence). CDR3 DNA sequence: TGTGCCACCAGCCCTTCTCGACAGCCCCCTGAGCAGTTCTTC. It yields the protein CATSPSRQPPEQFF.

The CDR3 spells CASSSGEVWFADTQYF. The DNA for the CDR3 is TGTGCCAGCAGCTCCGGGGAGGTATGGTTTGCAGATACGCAGTATTTT. This sequence joins TRBV7-4 and TRBJ2-3, with a possible D match to TRBD2 (6 bases). V was cut by 4 bases and J by 4 bases, with 18 bases left in between. Germline CDR1 is SGHVT and CDR2 is SQSDAQ. This CDR3 has 16 amino acids.

V is TRBV11-2 and J is TRBJ2-1; TRBD1 agrees at 11 bases. V was clipped by 5 bases and J by 4 bases; unmatched bases: 4. Germline assignment: CDR1 SGHAT and CDR2 FQNNGV. There are 15 residues in the CDR3. The CDR3 sequence: CASSGGTGGYNEQFF. The CDR3 bases are TGTGCCAGCAGCGGAGGGACAGGGGGTTACAATGAGCAGTTCTTC.

The genes are TRBV7-2 and TRBJ2-7, with TRBD2 matching over 7 bases. V was clipped by 1 base and J by 3 bases; unmatched bases: 3. CDR1 and CDR2 from the germline V gene are SGHTA and FQGNSA. The CDR3 contains 14 residues. Written as DNA, the CDR3 is TGTGCCAGCAGCTTAGGGCTAGCGGTCTACGAGCAGTACTTC. Its translation is CASSLGLAVYEQYF.